The 18 T cell receptor beta chains reported below all come from one sample, sequenced in a study of cytomegalovirus exposure and HLA in healthy donors (dated by TCRdb to about 2017). Receptors were amplified or captured by the immunoSEQ multiplex PCR assay. For the multiplex PCR, a mixture combining 60 forward primers for TCR Vbeta segments and 13 reverse primers for TCR Jbeta segments was used. TCRdb carries this immuneACCESS record with in-frame sequences only. Its versions omit some clonotypes, under half of them owing to an unresolved V gene in the studies checked, with the rest unexplained. The sample records around 140,000 clones, more than 75% of which are singletons. About 2.5% of the sample lies in the top ten. Sequenced: PBMCs. The receptors were sampled from a woman aged 18-30 years in good health and CMV-seropositive.

This chain uses TRBV5-8 with TRBJ1-4, with TRBD1 identical over 9 bases. Trimming took 5 bases from V and 5 from J; bases not matched to a gene: 4. CDR3 size: 14 residues. CDR1 is SGHTS and CDR2 is YDEGEE in the germline V gene. For the CDR3, the DNA is TGTGCCAGCAGACCACAGGGGGCCAATGAAAAACTGTTTTTT. Its translation: CASRPQGANEKLFF.

The genes are TRBV5-1 and TRBJ1-2; D possibly corresponds to TRBD1 (6 bases). CDR1 and CDR2 (germline): SGHRS, YFSETQ. The CDR3 consists of 16 residues. Trimming took 0 bases from V and 6 from J, leaving 18 bases between them. In DNA form, the CDR3 reads TGCGCCAGCAGCTTGGTCCTACATCCGGGACACCATGGCTACACCTTC. This sequence encodes CASSLVLHPGHHGYTF. The variable domain in full, with the rest retrieved from reference TRBV5-1 and TRBJ1-2, is KAGVTQTPRYLIKTRGQQVTLSCSPISGHRSVSWYQQTPGQGLQFLFEYFSETQRNKGNFPGRFSGRQFSNSRSEMNVSTLELGDSALYLCASSLVLHPGHHGYTFGSGTRLTVV.

This clone was observed a handful of times. The chain has TRBV9 and TRBJ1-3; unclear D gene. The germline CDR1 and CDR2 sequences are SGDLS and YYNGEE. V gave up 0 bases and J gave up 0 bases, with 10 bases separating them. The CDR3 extends over 16 amino acids. The CDR3 loop reads CASSVEVFSSGNTIYF. CDR3 nucleotides: TGTGCCAGCAGCGTAGAAGTCTTTAGCTCTGGAAACACCATATATTTT.

J is TRBJ1-5 and V is TRBV5-1; D is ambiguous. CDR3 length: 14 amino acids. Germline V gives CDR1 SGHRS, CDR2 YFSETQ. Trimming left V 0 bases short and J 2 bases short, with 6 bases between. CDR3 sequence: CASSLGSGNQPQHF. The CDR3, as DNA: TGCGCCAGCAGCTTGGGCAGCGGCAATCAGCCCCAGCATTTT.

The gene calls are TRBV5-4 and TRBJ2-5; 11 bases agree with TRBD2. The CDR3 runs 16 residues. Trimming removed 4 bases from V and 1 base from J; junction bases left unmatched: 6. Germline V gives CDR1 SGHNT, CDR2 YYREEE (reference sequence). The CDR3 bases are TGTGCCAGCAGCCCATCTAGCGGGGGGCCCCAAGAGACCCAGTACTTC. Translation: CASSPSSGGPQETQYF. Filled out from reference TRBV5-4 and TRBJ2-5, the complete variable domain reads ETGVTQSPTHLIKTRGQQVTLRCSSQSGHNTVSWYQQALGQGPQFIFQYYREEENGRGNFPPRFSGLQFPNYSSELNVNALELDDSALYLCASSPSSGGPQETQYFGPGTRLLVL.

In DNA, the CDR3 is TGTGCCTGGAGTGCCTCCAAAGAGGGTGAAGCTTTCTTT. It yields the protein CAWSASKEGEAFF. The chain has TRBV30 and TRBJ1-1; D ambiguous. The CDR3 spans 13 residues. Trimming left V 1 base short and J 7 bases short, with 13 bases between. CDR1 GTSNPN and CDR2 SVGIG come from the germline V gene (reference sequence).

The gene calls are TRBV6-5 and TRBJ1-6; D uncertain. From germline, CDR1 is MNHEY and CDR2 SVGAGI. The CDR3 loop spans 12 amino acids. V lost 6 bases and J 9 bases, leaving 9 bases between the germline ends. CDR3 region: CASRPGRSPLHF. DNA of the CDR3: TGTGCCAGCAGGCCCGGTCGTTCACCCCTCCACTTT.

The table lists this clone with a count of one. J is TRBJ1-5 and V is TRBV6-1; D call uncertain. CDR1 and CDR2 (germline): MNHNS, SASEGT. This CDR3 contains 15 residues. V was pared by 7 bases and J by 0 bases, with 13 bases between. CDR3 loop: CASIKGGYSNQPQHF. CDR3 DNA sequence: TGTGCCAGCATCAAGGGAGGTTATAGCAATCAGCCCCAGCATTTT.

This CDR3 reads CASSLVLSTDTQYF. CDR3 coding DNA: TGCGCCAGCAGCTTGGTTCTGTCCACAGATACGCAGTATTTT. V and J are TRBV5-1 and TRBJ2-3; D gene uncertain. Germline CDR1 SGHRS, CDR2 YFSETQ. This CDR3 spans 14 amino acids. Trimming took 0 bases from V and 2 from J, leaving 7 bases between them.

The chain combines TRBV27 with TRBJ1-2, with 7 bases lining up with TRBD1. V shed 0 bases, J shed 5 bases, and the junction held 6 bases outside the gene matches. The CDR3 spans 15 residues. Germline values: CDR1 MNHEY, CDR2 SMNVEV (reference sequence). The CDR3 nucleotides are TGTGCCAGCAGTTTATCGACAGGGTGGGCATATGGCTACACCTTC. This sequence encodes CASSLSTGWAYGYTF.

This clone was counted a single time. CDR3 bases: TGTGCCAGCAGAGGGGACAGCTCTAACTATGGCTACACCTTC. It codes for CASRGDSSNYGYTF. The rearrangement uses TRBV2 and TRBJ1-2; 7 bases fit TRBD1. CDR3 length: 14 amino acids. CDR1 is SNHLY, CDR2 FYNNEI, per germline. Trimming took 6 bases from V and 0 from J; bases not matched to a gene: 4.

V is TRBV11-2 and J is TRBJ2-7, with 7 bases identical to TRBD2. The CDR3 is 13 amino acids. CDR1 and CDR2 (germline): SGHAT, FQNNGV. Trimming removed 3 bases from V and 3 bases from J; junction bases left unmatched: 2. The CDR3, as DNA: TGTGCCAGCAGCTTCGGGGGGAGCTACGAGCAGTACTTC. Its protein product is CASSFGGSYEQYF.

The chain recombines TRBV5-1 with TRBJ1-3; tentatively, D is TRBD1 (5 bases). The V and J ends lost 0 bases and 0 bases respectively, with 10 bases between them. The germline V gene encodes CDR1 SGHRS and CDR2 YFSETQ. The CDR3 is 16 amino acids. CDR3 nucleotides: TGCGCCAGCAGCTTGGTTGGGGGGACCTCTGGAAACACCATATATTTT. Translation: CASSLVGGTSGNTIYF. Complete variable domain (other parts from reference TRBV5-1 and TRBJ1-3): KAGVTQTPRYLIKTRGQQVTLSCSPISGHRSVSWYQQTPGQGLQFLFEYFSETQRNKGNFPGRFSGRQFSNSRSEMNVSTLELGDSALYLCASSLVGGTSGNTIYFGEGSWLTVV.

This clone was detected once. This chain joins TRBV5-4 and TRBJ1-6; 7 bases are a match to TRBD1. Germline V CDR1 and CDR2: SGHNT, YYREEE (reference sequence). There are 14 residues in the CDR3. Trimming cost V 4 bases and J 7 bases; bases outside gene matches: 5. This chain's CDR3 is CASSTRDSNSPLHF. CDR3 DNA sequence: TGTGCCAGCAGCACCCGGGACAGCAATTCACCCCTCCACTTT.

This chain links TRBV19 with TRBJ2-7, with TRBD1 matching over 8 bases. CDR1 and CDR2 from the germline V gene are LNHDA and SQIVND (reference sequence). The CDR3 has 15 residues. The V and J ends lost 6 bases and 3 bases, in that order; junction bases with no gene match: 10. CDR3: CASSTGGNSLYEQYF. CDR3 in DNA: TGTGCCAGTAGCACAGGGGGTAACTCTCTCTACGAGCAGTACTTC.

The rearrangement uses TRBV11-2 and TRBJ1-5; 10 bases are a match to TRBD1. CDR3 length equals 15 residues. Germline V gene data show CDR1 as SGHAT and CDR2 as FQNNGV. Trimming removed 5 bases from V and 4 bases from J; junction bases left unmatched: 5. The CDR3 DNA reads TGTGCCAGCAGCAAGACAGGGGGCGAAAATCAGCCCCAGCATTTT. Translation gives CASSKTGGENQPQHF.

This clone has only a few counts. The V gene is TRBV13, the J gene TRBJ1-6, with D perhaps TRBD1 (5 bases). This CDR3 is built from 16 residues. V lost 5 bases and J 8 bases, leaving 19 bases between the germline ends. Germline lookup yields CDR1 PRHDT and CDR2 FYEKMQ (reference sequence). CDR3 sequence reads: CASSPLMGGIYSPLHF. The CDR3 coding sequence is TGTGCCAGCAGCCCCCTTATGGGGGGGATATATTCACCCCTCCACTTT.

The V call is TRBV19, the J call TRBJ1-5; 8 nucleotides match TRBD1. V shed 4 bases and J 0 bases; nucleotides not matched to a gene: 5. This CDR3 has 16 residues. Looked up from germline, CDR1 is LNHDA and CDR2 is SQIVND (reference sequence). CDR3 region: CASSRDRSNSNQPQHF. Written as DNA, the CDR3 is TGTGCCAGTAGTAGGGACAGGTCAAATAGCAATCAGCCCCAGCATTTT.